These 17 T cell receptor beta chains were all obtained from the same sample, sequenced in a study of CD8 T cells in ankylosing spondylitis. TCRdb processed the 5' RACE reads anew with MiXCR; each CDR3 protein has one entry. The data show 200,000 to 250,000 distinct CDR3 sequences, roughly a third seen once. The sequenced sample consisted of blood, either unsorted or a sorted T cell fraction (not recorded which). Receptor source: a male donor with ankylosing spondylitis or in good health (not recorded which).

This clonotype was observed a few times. The J gene is TRBJ2-5, the V gene TRBV20-1; D is possibly TRBD2 (5 bases). V lost 5 bases and J lost 7, with 11 bases in between. Germline V CDR1 and CDR2: DFQATT, SNEGSKA (reference sequence). This CDR3 region has 11 residues. CDR3 residues: CSAGQRGTQYF. CDR3 nucleotide sequence: TGCAGTGCTGGCCAACGGGGGACCCAGTACTTC.

The genes are TRBV12-3 or TRBV12-4 and TRBJ2-5; D is perhaps TRBD2 (7 bases). Trimming removed 3 bases at V and 6 bases at J, with 11 bases between. CDR3 size: 13 residues. The CDR3: CASSFSGGKTQYF. CDR3 bases: TGTGCCAGCAGTTTTTCGGGGGGCAAGACCCAGTACTTC.

V is TRBV7-9 and J is TRBJ2-5, with D hard to call. Germline assignment: CDR1 SEHNR and CDR2 FQNEAQ (reference sequence). The length of the CDR3 is 11 residues. The germline V and J ends were trimmed by 5 bases and 5 bases, with 6 bases remaining between them. In nucleotides, the CDR3 is TGTGCCAGCAGCCATTCGGAGACCCAGTACTTC. This encodes CASSHSETQYF.

Only a few counts were recorded for this clonotype. The chain is built from TRBV12-3 or TRBV12-4 and TRBJ1-4, with no clear D. Trimming removed 5 bases from V and 0 bases from J, with 4 bases in between. The CDR3 covers 13 residues. The DNA for the CDR3 is TGTGCCAGCAGTGAATCAACTAATGAAAAACTGTTTTTT. Protein: CASSESTNEKLFF.

This clonotype was observed a few times. The chain employs TRBV6-5 and TRBJ2-3; TRBD2 aligns across 14 bases. Germline V gene sequence: CDR1 MNHEY, CDR2 SVGAGI. This CDR3 has 16 amino acids. The ends lost 0 bases at V and 4 bases at J; junction bases unmatched: 0. The CDR3 DNA is TGTGCCAGCAGTTACTCGACTAGCGGGGGGGCAGATACGCAGTATTTT. Protein sequence: CASSYSTSGGADTQYF.

The chain has TRBV6-5 and TRBJ2-1; D is ambiguous. V was clipped by 2 bases and J by 5 bases, with 4 bases between them. Per germline, CDR1 MNHEY and CDR2 SVGAGI. The CDR3 extends over 12 amino acids. CDR3 protein: CASSYPDNEQFF. CDR3 coding DNA: TGTGCCAGCAGTTACCCGGACAATGAGCAGTTCTTC.

This chain links TRBV4-2 with TRBJ2-3, with D hard to call. The ends were cut back, 0 bases at V and 2 bases at J, with 9 bases in the middle. CDR1 and CDR2 (germline): LGHNA, YNFKEQ. This CDR3 has 15 residues. This CDR3 reads CASSQDKLDTDTQYF. The CDR3, as DNA: TGTGCCAGCAGCCAAGATAAGCTAGACACAGATACGCAGTATTTT.

The table lists this clonotype with a few counts. One junction end disagrees with the germline gene, perhaps due to a read error. The rearrangement links TRBV29-1 to TRBJ1-2; 8 bases map to TRBD1. Germline CDR1 SQVTM, CDR2 ANQGSEA. This CDR3 has 12 amino acids. This chain's CDR3 is CSVEGQGGGYTF. The DNA for the CDR3 is TGCAGCGTGGAAGGACAGGGTGGCGGCTACACCTTC. Full variable domain (missing parts from reference TRBV29-1 and TRBJ1-2): SAVISQKPSRDICQRGTSLTIQCQVDSQVTMMFWYRQQPGQSLTLIATANQGSEATYESGFVIDKFPISRPNLTFSTLTVSNMSPEDSSIYLCSVEGQGGGYTFGSGTRLTVV.

The chain joins TRBV7-9 to TRBJ1-1; D gene unclear. The CDR3 covers 11 residues. Germline lookup yields CDR1 SEHNR and CDR2 FQNEAQ (reference sequence). V was shortened by 10 bases and J by 4 bases, with 10 bases between the two germline ends. As DNA, the CDR3 is TGTGCCACCCTGGTGGGCACTGAAGCTTTCTTT. Its translation: CATLVGTEAFF.

This chain uses TRBV4-2 with TRBJ2-7; D may be TRBD1 or TRBD2 (6 bases each). This CDR3 contains 15 residues. V was cut by 0 bases and J by 1 base, with 10 bases left in between. Germline V CDR1 and CDR2: LGHNA, YNFKEQ. The CDR3 region has the DNA TGTGCCAGCAGCCAAGATAGGGGGGCGTCCTACGAGCAGTACTTC. This sequence encodes CASSQDRGASYEQYF.

The V call is TRBV4-1, the J call TRBJ2-7; D is uncertain. V dropped 0 bases and J dropped 6 bases, with 15 bases sitting between them. The germline gives CDR1 MGHRA, CDR2 YSYEKL. This CDR3 has 15 amino acids. The CDR3: CASSQDVVLGLEQYF. CDR3 coding DNA: TGCGCCAGCAGCCAAGATGTGGTACTCGGGCTCGAGCAGTACTTC.

On this clonotype itself: The junction departs from germline at one end; a sequencing error may be responsible. This chain uses TRBV9 with TRBJ1-1; no reliable D call. The germline V gene has CDR1 SGDLS and CDR2 YYNGEE. CDR3 length: 14 amino acids. The CDR3 sequence is CASSVQQLSTEAFF. In DNA, the CDR3 is TGTGCCAGCAGCGTACAACAGTTAAGCACTGAAGCTTTCTTC.

Only a few counts were recorded for this clonotype. The chain links TRBV10-1 to TRBJ2-3; D is unresolved. Trimming took 4 bases from V and 6 from J, leaving 11 bases between them. The germline V gene has CDR1 WNHNN and CDR2 SYGVQD (reference sequence). The CDR3 is 13 residues long. CDR3 nucleotides: TGCGCCAGCAGTGGTGAAGGGTGGGATACGCAGTATTTT. Translation: CASSGEGWDTQYF.

There are many counts of this clonotype. J is TRBJ2-1 and V is TRBV29-1; 9 bases agree with TRBD2. Germline CDR1 is SQVTM and CDR2 is ANQGSEA. The V and J ends lost 3 bases and 6 bases, in that order; junction bases with no gene match: 9. The CDR3 extends over 15 amino acids. CDR3 DNA: TGCAGCGTTGATAAGGGCGGGGGGGTATCCAATGAGCAGTTCTTC. Encoded protein: CSVDKGGGVSNEQFF.

This clonotype was seen a handful of times. The chain combines TRBV12-3 or TRBV12-4 with TRBJ1-5; D ambiguous. The length of the CDR3 is 15 residues. V shed 4 bases and J shed 3 bases, with 13 bases lying between them. The CDR3 region has the DNA TGTGCCAGCAGTTCATTGACGGCCCTCAATCAGCCCCAGCATTTT. Protein: CASSSLTALNQPQHF.

This clonotype has a handful of counts. V usage is TRBV6-5 and J usage is TRBJ2-7; 7 nucleotides align to TRBD1. CDR1 is MNHEY and CDR2 is SVGAGI in the germline V gene. This CDR3 is built from 15 residues. The trim removed 0 bases at V and 5 bases at J, leaving 7 bases unmatched. CDR3 residues: CASSYSRTGVNEQYF. The DNA of the CDR3 is TGTGCCAGCAGTTACTCGAGAACAGGGGTCAACGAGCAGTACTTC.

The chain has TRBV24-1 and TRBJ2-1; the match to TRBD1 covers 9 bases. The CDR3 sequence is 18 residues long. The ends lost 4 bases at V and 2 bases at J; junction bases unmatched: 11. Germline V gene sequence: CDR1 KGHDR, CDR2 SFDVKD. The CDR3 region has the DNA TGTGCCACCAGTGACCGGGGCAAGGACAGGGGCCCCTACAATGAGCAGTTCTTC. Protein product: CATSDRGKDRGPYNEQFF.